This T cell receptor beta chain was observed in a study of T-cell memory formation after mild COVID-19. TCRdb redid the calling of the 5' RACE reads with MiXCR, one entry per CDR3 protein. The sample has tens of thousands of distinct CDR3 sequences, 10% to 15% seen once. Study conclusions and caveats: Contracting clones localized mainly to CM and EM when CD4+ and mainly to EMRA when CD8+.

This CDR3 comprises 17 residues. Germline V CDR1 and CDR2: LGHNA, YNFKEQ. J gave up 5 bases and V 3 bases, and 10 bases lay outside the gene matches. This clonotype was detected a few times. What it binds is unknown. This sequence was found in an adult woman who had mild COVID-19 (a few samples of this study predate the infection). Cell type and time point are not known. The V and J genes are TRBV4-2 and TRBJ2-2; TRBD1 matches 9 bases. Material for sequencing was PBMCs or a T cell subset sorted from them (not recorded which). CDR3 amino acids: CASSHFFVGQGTGELFF. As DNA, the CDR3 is TGTGCCAGCAGCCACTTTTTTGTGGGACAGGGTACCGGGGAGCTGTTTTTT.